This TCR beta chain was obtained from a study of regulatory T cells in long-lasting Graves disease. General study points: Persistent disease showed a preference for TRBV28, TRBJ1-2 and TRBJ2-5.

Time point in this sample: persistent/refractory GD, antithyroid drugs over 5 years with positive TRAb. From PBMCs, RNA was extracted and then used to make the TCR library. This CDR3 spans 16 amino acids. Germline V lookup: CDR1 SEHNR, CDR2 FQNEAQ (reference sequence). The J segment lost 6 bases and the V segment lost 5 bases, leaving 8 bases of the junction unmatched. Worth noting for this clonotype: The antigen is undetermined.

TCR beta libraries were built with iRepertoire HTBI primers and Arm-PCR of CDR3 regions. TCRdb processed the multiplex PCR reads anew with MiXCR; each CDR3 protein has one entry. This table has 600,000 to 850,000 distinct CDR3 sequences, 25% to 30% appearing once. The TCR sequence derives from a female donor with Graves disease. The source was peripheral blood mononuclear cells (PBMCs), collected when the disease was refractory, from a patient treated with antithyroid drugs. The chain carries TRBV7-9 and TRBJ2-1; 12 nucleotides line up with TRBD2. This CDR3 reads CASSHPGLAGANEQFF. CDR3 coding DNA: TGTGCCAGCAGCCACCCGGGACTAGCGGGCGCCAATGAGCAGTTCTTC.